What follows are 14 T cell receptor beta chains derived from one specimen sequenced in a study of T cell changes during pregnancy in multiple sclerosis. Clones were read by immunoSEQ multiplex PCR, and TCRdb kept only the in-frame ones, dropping some. The table includes some 85,000 clones, 90% to 95% detected once. Sample: peripheral blood, taken in the second trimester of pregnancy. The receptors stem from a female donor with multiple sclerosis, enrolled in a pregnancy study.

This sequence joins TRBV5-8 and TRBJ1-2; D uncertain. This CDR3 comprises 15 residues. Germline V gene data show CDR1 as SGHTS and CDR2 as YDEGEE. Trimming stripped 4 bases from V and 2 bases from J, with 15 bases between. The DNA of the CDR3 is TGTGCCAGCAGCCGTCTTTTACGTCTAAACTATGGCTACACCTTC. Protein product: CASSRLLRLNYGYTF.

The J gene is TRBJ1-4, the V gene TRBV7-9; 7 bases align to TRBD1. This CDR3 comprises 14 residues. The J segment lost 8 bases and the V segment lost 7 bases, leaving 10 bases of the junction unmatched. Germline V lookup: CDR1 SEHNR, CDR2 FQNEAQ (reference sequence). The CDR3 sequence is CASNDDRAGEKLFF. The DNA of the CDR3 is TGTGCCAGCAACGACGACAGGGCAGGGGAAAAACTGTTTTTT. Combining the CDR3 with reference TRBV7-9 and TRBJ1-4 gives the whole variable domain DTGVSQNPRHKITKRGQNVTFRCDPISEHNRLYWYRQTLGQGPEFLTYFQNEAQLEKSRLLSDRFSAERPKGSFSTLEIQRTEQGDSAMYLCASNDDRAGEKLFFGSGTQLSVL.

This clone appeared once. J is TRBJ1-2 and V is TRBV6-1; the D is unclear. CDR1 MNHNS and CDR2 SASEGT come from the germline V gene. This CDR3 is 13 amino acids long. Trimming shortened V by 1 base and J by 6 bases, and 9 bases separated the two germline ends. Written as DNA, the CDR3 is TGTGCCAGCAGTGAAGGACGGGAACATGGCTACACCTTC. The encoded protein is CASSEGREHGYTF.

The chain has TRBV6-5 and TRBJ2-1; D is uncertain. V lost 0 bases and J 0 bases, leaving 6 bases between the germline ends. The germline V gene has CDR1 MNHEY and CDR2 SVGAGI. The CDR3 totals 15 residues. CDR3 residues: CASSYSRISYNEQFF. DNA for the CDR3: TGTGCCAGCAGTTACTCCAGGATCTCCTACAATGAGCAGTTCTTC.

The V call is TRBV30, the J call TRBJ1-4; 7 bases fit TRBD1. The V segment lost 2 bases and the J segment 3 bases; nucleotides outside the gene matches: 6. The CDR3 is 15 amino acids. Germline loops: CDR1 GTSNPN, CDR2 SVGIG (reference sequence). The CDR3, as DNA: TGTGCCTGGAGTCGCAGGACAGGCTCTAATGAAAAACTGTTTTTT. Translated: CAWSRRTGSNEKLFF. Together with reference TRBV30 and TRBJ1-4, the CDR3 gives the full variable domain: SQTIHQWPATLVQPVGSPLSLECTVEGTSNPNLYWYRQAAGRGLQLLFYSVGIGQISSEVPQNLSASRPQDRQFILSSKKLLLSDSGFYLCAWSRRTGSNEKLFFGSGTQLSVL.

V gene TRBV5-1 combines with J gene TRBJ2-7; 10 nucleotides agree with TRBD2. The CDR3 covers 17 residues. The germline V gene encodes CDR1 SGHRS and CDR2 YFSETQ. V was pared by 4 bases and J by 2 bases, with 12 bases of the junction left unmatched. CDR3 nucleotide sequence: TGCGCCAGCAGCGATCCTTCGCAGCGGGAGGGACCCTACGAGCAGTACTTC. The encoded protein is CASSDPSQREGPYEQYF.

The gene calls are TRBV27 and TRBJ2-1; TRBD2 matches at 10 bases. The V gene's germline CDR1 is MNHEY and CDR2 SMNVEV (reference sequence). V was pared by 1 base and J by 0 bases, with 9 bases of the junction left unmatched. CDR3 length equals 19 residues. CDR3 amino acids: CASSLFRSGRLSSYNEQFF. The CDR3 DNA follows: TGTGCCAGCAGTTTATTTCGTAGCGGGAGGCTGAGCTCCTACAATGAGCAGTTCTTC.

The rearrangement links TRBV13 to TRBJ2-5; TRBD2 matches 10 bases. The CDR3 totals 18 residues. Germline V CDR1 and CDR2: PRHDT, FYEKMQ (reference sequence). Trimming took 5 bases from V and 0 from J; bases not matched to a gene: 12. The CDR3 nucleotides are TGTGCCAGCAGCGCCTCGCCTAGCGGGAGCCCCCACCAAGAGACCCAGTACTTC. Protein: CASSASPSGSPHQETQYF.

The chain links TRBV11-2 to TRBJ2-2; 9 bases are a match to TRBD1. V lost 4 bases, J lost 4 bases, and 13 bases stayed unmatched. CDR1 is SGHAT, CDR2 FQNNGV, per germline. CDR3 length: 18 amino acids. CDR3 DNA sequence: TGTGCCAGCAGCTCTTCTTCGAGGGGACAGGGAAGCACCGGGGAGCTGTTTTTT. This codes for CASSSSSRGQGSTGELFF.

This chain uses TRBV19 with TRBJ2-1; 12 bases map to TRBD2. The V segment lost 6 bases and the J segment 8 bases; nucleotides outside the gene matches: 2. In germline, CDR1 is LNHDA, CDR2 SQIVND (reference sequence). This CDR3 is built from 13 residues. CDR3 sequence: CASSLAGGYEQFF. The CDR3 nucleotides read TGTGCCAGTAGCCTAGCGGGAGGGTATGAGCAGTTCTTC. The whole variable domain, filled in from reference TRBV19 and TRBJ2-1, reads DGGITQSPKYLFRKEGQNVTLSCEQNLNHDAMYWYRQDPGQGLRLIYYSQIVNDFQKGDIAEGYSVSREKKESFPLTVTSAQKNPTAFYLCASSLAGGYEQFFGPGTRLTVL.

This clone showed up just once. The chain is built from TRBV27 and TRBJ2-2; D perhaps matches TRBD1 (6 bases). Germline CDR1 MNHEY, CDR2 SMNVEV (reference sequence). The germline V and J ends were trimmed by 5 bases and 3 bases, with 13 bases remaining between them. The CDR3 extends over 15 amino acids. The CDR3 protein is CASSQSTGYTGELFF. CDR3 coding DNA: TGTGCCAGCAGTCAATCAACAGGGTACACCGGGGAGCTGTTTTTT.

The chain combines TRBV27 with TRBJ2-2; D is possibly TRBD1 (6 bases). Trimming removed 0 bases at V and 4 bases at J, with 6 bases between. The CDR3 is 14 amino acids. Germline values: CDR1 MNHEY, CDR2 SMNVEV (reference sequence). CDR3 sequence (DNA): TGTGCCAGCAGTTTATCGGGGGCCACCGGGGAGCTGTTTTTT. Translation: CASSLSGATGELFF.

This clone was observed a single time. This chain links TRBV5-1 with TRBJ2-4, with TRBD2 matching over 12 bases. The CDR3 spans 19 residues. Trimming removed 0 bases from V and 0 bases from J; junction bases left unmatched: 7. Germline CDR1 is SGHRS and CDR2 is YFSETQ. The CDR3 loop is CASSLARTSGTLAKNIQYF. The DNA of the CDR3 is TGCGCCAGCAGCTTGGCCAGGACTAGCGGGACACTAGCCAAAAACATTCAGTACTTC.

V gene TRBV10-3 combines with J gene TRBJ2-7; D may be TRBD1 (6 bases). V shed 10 bases and J shed 2 bases, with 12 bases lying between them. The CDR3 runs 12 residues. Germline CDR1 is ENHRY and CDR2 is SYGVKD. The CDR3 region is CATRQAAYEQYF. The CDR3 DNA reads as TGTGCCACCCGACAGGCTGCCTACGAGCAGTACTTC.